The TCR beta chain under discussion was sequenced for a study of identical twins. Study conclusions and caveats: Recombination models fit unrelated individuals' TCR alpha sharing but underestimated twins'. The abundant beta clonotypes from cord blood had fewer insertions, and memory repertoires had none of this. The degree of excess twin sharing was weaker in beta out-of-frame sequences.

In the case of this clonotype: Its antigen is unknown.

V gave up 1 base and J gave up 6 bases, with 10 bases separating them. The germline V gene encodes CDR1 LNHNV and CDR2 YYDKDF (reference sequence). The CDR3 is 14 amino acids. TCRdb re-analysed the 5' RACE reads in MiXCR, keeping a single row per CDR3 protein. The sample has some 330,000 distinct CDR3 sequences, 8.5% to 10% seen once. The sequence came from a woman aged 50 to 60 in good health. The source material was naive T cells sorted from blood. This chain uses TRBV15 with TRBJ2-1, with D uncertain. The CDR3 DNA is TGTGCCACCAGCAGAGGCCCGAGCTTCAATGAGCAGTTCTTC. Translation gives CATSRGPSFNEQFF.